Following are 15 T cell receptor beta chains from one sample sequenced in a study of naive and memory T cell subsets. Findings and limits, study-wide: Naive repertoires, especially CD8, held a few larger clonotypes, possibly memory cells re-expressing CD45RA.

Two oligonucleotides, mixed equimolar, formed the beta constant-region primer covering TRBC1 and TRBC2. Four rounds of PCR amplified the ligated cDNA using nested alpha and beta constant-region primers plus SP2. MiXCR, run by TCRdb on the UMI-ligation and nested PCR reads, gives a single entry per CDR3 protein. The sample has roughly 140,000 distinct CDR3 sequences, around 21% seen once. Their target antigens are unknown. Sequencing used naive CD8+ T cells from blood. The receptors come from a human donor in good health.

The J gene is TRBJ2-1, the V gene TRBV28; unclear D gene. The germline V gene encodes CDR1 MDHEN and CDR2 SYDVKM. Trimming left V 10 bases short and J 6 bases short, with 13 bases between. CDR3 length equals 12 residues. Here the CDR3 DNA reads TGTGCCACTATAAGGGCAGCCAATGAGCAGTTCTTC. Encoded protein: CATIRAANEQFF.

The gene calls are TRBV6-5 and TRBJ2-7; 8 bases agree with TRBD2. The germline CDR1 and CDR2 sequences are MNHEY and SVGAGI. The length of the CDR3 is 14 residues. V was clipped by 0 bases and J by 2 bases; unmatched bases: 0. CDR3 DNA: TGTGCCAGCAGTTACTCTAGCGGGACCTACGAGCAGTACTTC. Translation: CASSYSSGTYEQYF.

This chain uses TRBV6-5 with TRBJ1-2; D is undetermined. The germline CDR1 and CDR2 sequences are MNHEY and SVGAGI. The CDR3 length is 13 residues. V lost 6 bases, J lost 7 bases, and 15 bases lay in between. The CDR3 DNA is TGTGCCAGCAGCTCCGACATAGACTCTGGCTACACCTTC. Translated: CASSSDIDSGYTF.

This clonotype occurred a few times. This sequence joins TRBV25-1 and TRBJ2-7, with 7 positions matching TRBD1. This CDR3 contains 19 residues. CDR1 is MGHDK and CDR2 is SYGVNS in the germline V gene. With V trimmed by 0 bases and J by 1 base, 15 bases remained unmatched. In nucleotides, the CDR3 is TGTGCCAGCAGTGAATATTTCATCTCCCGGGACAGCCCTTCCTACGAGCAGTACTTC. This codes for CASSEYFISRDSPSYEQYF.

This clonotype was recorded only once. The gene calls are TRBV6-2 or TRBV6-3 and TRBJ2-7; D is unclear. Per the germline V gene, CDR1 is MNHEY and CDR2 is SVGEGT. The ends were cut back, 6 bases at V and 2 bases at J, with 11 bases in the middle. The length of the CDR3 is 13 residues. In DNA form, the CDR3 reads TGTGCCAGCAGATACGGGTATACCTACGAGCAGTACTTC. Translating gives CASRYGYTYEQYF.

This chain links TRBV28 with TRBJ2-3; possibly TRBD1 for D (5 bases). Trimming took 7 bases from V and 5 from J, leaving 19 bases between them. Germline lookup yields CDR1 MDHEN and CDR2 SYDVKM. The length of the CDR3 is 15 residues. CDR3 sequence: CASKGAESWEDTQYF. For the CDR3, the DNA is TGTGCCAGCAAAGGGGCCGAGTCTTGGGAAGATACGCAGTATTTT.

This clonotype was seen more than once but under ten times. The gene calls are TRBV7-2 and TRBJ1-1; 7 nucleotides align to TRBD1. This CDR3 comprises 17 residues. Trimming removed 1 base from V and 5 bases from J; junction bases left unmatched: 13. Per germline, CDR1 SGHTA and CDR2 FQGNSA. The CDR3 loop is CASSLESNRGLWTEAFF. The CDR3 nucleotides read TGTGCCAGCAGCTTAGAAAGTAACAGGGGACTCTGGACTGAAGCTTTCTTT.

This clonotype was detected only once. The J gene is TRBJ2-1, the V gene TRBV15; D is undetermined. V gave up 6 bases and J gave up 5 bases, with 14 bases separating them. Germline V gene lookup returns CDR1 LNHNV and CDR2 YYDKDF (reference sequence). CDR3 length equals 14 residues. The CDR3 DNA is TGTGCCACCAGTTCCCAGGATAGAGACAATGAGCAGTTCTTC. Translated, it gives CATSSQDRDNEQFF.

The V call is TRBV28, the J call TRBJ2-1; possible D gene TRBD2, 7 bases. Trimming took 5 bases from V and 0 from J, leaving 20 bases between them. The germline gives CDR1 MDHEN, CDR2 SYDVKM. The CDR3 covers 18 residues. For the CDR3, the DNA is TGTGCCAGCAGTAATCTTCATGGGGGGGCCCGCTCCTACAATGAGCAGTTCTTC. Protein sequence: CASSNLHGGARSYNEQFF.

The genes are TRBV29-1 and TRBJ1-1; D gene uncertain. V lost 3 bases, J lost 8 bases, and 10 bases lay in between. CDR1 is SQVTM and CDR2 is ANQGSEA in the germline V gene. CDR3 length: 11 amino acids. Written as DNA, the CDR3 is TGCAGCGTTGACGTGGCAGGAGAAGCTTTCTTT. Translation: CSVDVAGEAFF.

The chain has TRBV13 and TRBJ2-1; D is possibly TRBD2 (5 bases). V was pared by 2 bases and J by 7 bases, with 18 bases between. The CDR3 has 16 residues. Looked up from germline, CDR1 is PRHDT and CDR2 is FYEKMQ (reference sequence). Here the CDR3 reads CASSLLSSPTVNEQFF. Written as DNA, the CDR3 is TGTGCCAGCAGCTTACTTTCTAGCCCAACGGTAAATGAGCAGTTCTTC.

This clonotype appeared a few times. The rearrangement links TRBV7-9 to TRBJ1-1, with TRBD1 as a possible D gene (6 bases). Per germline, CDR1 SEHNR and CDR2 FQNEAQ (reference sequence). CDR3 length: 15 residues. Trimming shortened V by 7 bases and J by 3 bases, and 18 bases separated the two germline ends. The CDR3 protein is CASNLADRGHTEAFF. As DNA, the CDR3 is TGTGCCAGCAACTTGGCGGACAGAGGGCACACTGAAGCTTTCTTT.

The V call is TRBV10-2, the J call TRBJ2-3; TRBD2 agrees at 7 bases. The CDR3 is 16 residues long. Germline loops: CDR1 WSHSY, CDR2 SAAADI. V lost 0 bases to trimming and J lost 5 bases; unmatched junction nucleotides: 8. CDR3 in DNA: TGCGCCAGCAGTGAGTCGGCGGGAGCGGCTGGAGATACGCAGTATTTT. Translating it yields CASSESAGAAGDTQYF.

This clonotype has just a few counts. This chain uses TRBV7-8 with TRBJ2-1; 9 bases are shared with TRBD2. The V and J ends lost 2 bases and 1 base, in that order; junction bases with no gene match: 3. This CDR3 region has 16 residues. Germline V lookup: CDR1 SGHVS, CDR2 FQNEAQ. CDR3 nucleotides: TGTGCCAGCAGCTTACGGGCGGGAGGGTCCTACAATGAGCAGTTCTTC. This codes for CASSLRAGGSYNEQFF.

This clonotype came up a few times. The genes are TRBV4-3 and TRBJ1-2; D unresolved. Per germline, CDR1 LGHNA and CDR2 YSLEER. CDR3 length: 13 amino acids. Trimming pared 1 base from V and 5 bases from J, leaving 8 bases between. Written as DNA, the CDR3 is TGCGCCAGCAGCCAAGGCACGGGGTATGGCTACACCTTC. Protein sequence: CASSQGTGYGYTF.